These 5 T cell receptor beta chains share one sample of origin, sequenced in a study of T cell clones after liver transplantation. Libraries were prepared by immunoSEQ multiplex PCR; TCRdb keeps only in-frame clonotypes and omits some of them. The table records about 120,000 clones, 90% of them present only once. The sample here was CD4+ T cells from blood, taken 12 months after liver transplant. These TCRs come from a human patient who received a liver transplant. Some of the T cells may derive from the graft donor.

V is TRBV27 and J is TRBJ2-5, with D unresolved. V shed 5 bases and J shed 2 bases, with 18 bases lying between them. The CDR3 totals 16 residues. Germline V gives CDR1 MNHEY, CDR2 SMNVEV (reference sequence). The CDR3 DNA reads TGTGCCAGCAGTCCGCTGCTCGGAAGGCAACAAGAGACCCAGTACTTC. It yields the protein CASSPLLGRQQETQYF.

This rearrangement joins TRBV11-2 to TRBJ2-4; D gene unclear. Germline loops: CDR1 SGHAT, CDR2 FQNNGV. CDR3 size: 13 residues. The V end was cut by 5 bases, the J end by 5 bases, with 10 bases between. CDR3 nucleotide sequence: TGTGCCAGCAGCCCTGGGATCCAAAACATTCAGTACTTC. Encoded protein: CASSPGIQNIQYF.

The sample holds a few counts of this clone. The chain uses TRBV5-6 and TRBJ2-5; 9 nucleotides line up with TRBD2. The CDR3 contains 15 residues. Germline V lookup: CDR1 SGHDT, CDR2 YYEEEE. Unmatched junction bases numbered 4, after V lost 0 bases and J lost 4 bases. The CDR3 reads CASSLGGGRAETQYF. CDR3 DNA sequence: TGTGCCAGCAGCTTGGGTGGCGGGAGGGCAGAGACCCAGTACTTC.

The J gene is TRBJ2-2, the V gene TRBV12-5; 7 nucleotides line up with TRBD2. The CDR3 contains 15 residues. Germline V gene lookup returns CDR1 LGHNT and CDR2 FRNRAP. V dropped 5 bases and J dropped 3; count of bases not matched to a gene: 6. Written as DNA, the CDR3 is TGTGCTAGTGGTGGCGGGAGTTTTTACACCGGGGAGCTGTTTTTT. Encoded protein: CASGGGSFYTGELFF.

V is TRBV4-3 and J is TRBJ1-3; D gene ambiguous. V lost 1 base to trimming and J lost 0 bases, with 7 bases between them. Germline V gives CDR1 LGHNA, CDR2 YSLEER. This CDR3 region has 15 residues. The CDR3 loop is CASSQGRYSGNTIYF. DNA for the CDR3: TGCGCCAGCAGCCAAGGGAGATACTCTGGAAACACCATATATTTT.